A selection of T cell receptor beta chains follows, all from one sample in a study of T cell clonotyping in hematopoietic cell transplantation. Measured with immunoSEQ multiplex PCR; TCRdb has only the in-frame clones, and not every one. The profile shows over 5,500 clones, 75% to 85% of them singletons. This material consisted of peripheral blood mononuclear cells, taken 180 days after allogeneic stem cell transplant. These receptors originate from a male patient in his seventies who had an allogeneic stem cell transplant from an unrelated donor, so T cells may come from the graft donor. Some clones in this sample may be carry-over from other donors' samples. Both conserved end residues are trimmed from each CDR3. A clone size is listed for some rows: how often the clone was seen (once, few, many), or a class if it is expanded.

clone_size: NA; v_call: TRBV2; j_call: TRBJ2-1; cdr3_aa: ASTSLSEQF
clone_size: NA; v_call: TRBV30; j_call: TRBJ2-1; cdr3_aa: AWSGPQPDEQF
clone_size: NA; v_call: TRBV2; j_call: TRBJ2-1; cdr3_aa: ASSFRDNEQF
clone_size: NA; v_call: TRBV30; j_call: TRBJ1-1; cdr3_aa: AWRARKSLVFEAF
clone_size: NA; v_call: TRBV6-5; j_call: TRBJ2-7; cdr3_aa: ASSYSTGGGHEQY
clone_size: NA; v_call: TRBV15; j_call: TRBJ2-3; cdr3_aa: ATSHTIQGTDTQY
clone_size: once; v_call: TRBV2; j_call: TRBJ1-2; cdr3_aa: ASSLPRVGYGYT
clone_size: NA; v_call: TRBV10-2; j_call: TRBJ2-7; cdr3_aa: ASSVVEVGEQY
clone_size: NA; v_call: TRBV27; j_call: TRBJ1-2; cdr3_aa: ASSTNWPNYGYT
clone_size: few; v_call: TRBV29-1; j_call: TRBJ2-3; cdr3_aa: SVAGGRGTDTQY
clone_size: NA; v_call: TRBV23-1; j_call: TRBJ2-7; cdr3_aa: ASSQSGRGASEQY
clone_size: NA; v_call: TRBV7-3; j_call: TRBJ2-1; cdr3_aa: ASSSGSPNEQF
clone_size: NA; v_call: TRBV7-2; j_call: TRBJ2-7; cdr3_aa: ASSSTDKNFYEQY
clone_size: NA; v_call: TRBV11-3; j_call: TRBJ2-3; cdr3_aa: ASSLERVGTQY
clone_size: NA; v_call: TRBV2; j_call: TRBJ1-1; cdr3_aa: ASPWGEGRTKNTEAF
clone_size: NA; v_call: TRBV7-3; j_call: TRBJ2-1; cdr3_aa: ASSLTIARPSEYNEQF
clone_size: NA; v_call: TRBV18; j_call: TRBJ2-3; cdr3_aa: ASSLVREGEQY
clone_size: NA; v_call: TRBV29-1; j_call: TRBJ2-7; cdr3_aa: SVEDPVGGVAGGRSSYEQY
clone_size: few; v_call: TRBV5-1; j_call: TRBJ2-7; cdr3_aa: ASSLLLAGRSDDEQY
clone_size: NA; v_call: TRBV5-1; j_call: TRBJ2-2; cdr3_aa: ASSLWGPGELF
clone_size: NA; v_call: TRBV9; j_call: TRBJ2-2; cdr3_aa: ASSERGNTGELF
clone_size: NA; v_call: TRBV6-5; j_call: TRBJ2-7; cdr3_aa: ASAYGYEQY
clone_size: NA; v_call: TRBV19; j_call: TRBJ2-5; cdr3_aa: ASSIGGAGAETQY
clone_size: NA; v_call: TRBV5-4; j_call: TRBJ1-2; cdr3_aa: ASSPQGEGYGYT
clone_size: once; v_call: TRBV18; j_call: TRBJ2-7; cdr3_aa: ASSLNLIPGLVDEQY
clone_size: NA; v_call: TRBV7-9; j_call: TRBJ2-1; cdr3_aa: ASSLGTGLAGTDEQF
clone_size: once; v_call: TRBV5-6; j_call: TRBJ2-5; cdr3_aa: ASSSLTGNRETQY
clone_size: once; v_call: TRBV6-4; j_call: TRBJ2-5; cdr3_aa: ASSDDPPGTTVRETQY
clone_size: NA; v_call: TRBV28; j_call: TRBJ2-1; cdr3_aa: ASSLWSGGQNEQF
clone_size: NA; v_call: TRBV30; j_call: TRBJ2-1; cdr3_aa: AWRGQVGQF
clone_size: NA; v_call: TRBV5-4; j_call: TRBJ1-2; cdr3_aa: ASSGFGGGVNYGYT
clone_size: NA; v_call: TRBV20-1; j_call: TRBJ1-2; cdr3_aa: SASSGYT
clone_size: NA; v_call: TRBV4-1; j_call: TRBJ2-5; cdr3_aa: ASSQVNRGGAETQY
clone_size: NA; v_call: TRBV7-6; j_call: TRBJ2-2; cdr3_aa: ASSGEELF
clone_size: NA; v_call: TRBV7-9; j_call: TRBJ2-1; cdr3_aa: ASSLELAGGLIYNEQF